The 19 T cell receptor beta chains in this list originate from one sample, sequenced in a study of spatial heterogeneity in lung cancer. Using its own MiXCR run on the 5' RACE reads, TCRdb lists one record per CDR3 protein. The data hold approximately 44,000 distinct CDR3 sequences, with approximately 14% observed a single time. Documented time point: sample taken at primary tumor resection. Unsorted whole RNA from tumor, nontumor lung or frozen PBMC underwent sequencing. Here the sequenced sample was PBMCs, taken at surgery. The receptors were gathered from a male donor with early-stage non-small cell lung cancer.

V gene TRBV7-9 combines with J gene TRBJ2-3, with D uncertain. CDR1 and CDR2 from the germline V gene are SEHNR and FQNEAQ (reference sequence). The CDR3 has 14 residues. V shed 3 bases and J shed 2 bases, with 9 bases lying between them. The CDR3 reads CASSLGEVTDTQYF. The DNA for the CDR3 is TGTGCCAGCAGCTTGGGTGAAGTCACAGATACGCAGTATTTT.

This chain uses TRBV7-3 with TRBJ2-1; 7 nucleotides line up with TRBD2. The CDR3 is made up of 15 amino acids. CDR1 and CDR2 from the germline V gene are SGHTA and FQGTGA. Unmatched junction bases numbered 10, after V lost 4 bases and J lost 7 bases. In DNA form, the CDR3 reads TGTGCCAGCAGCTCAGGGAGGGGAGGGTTAAATGAGCAGTTCTTC. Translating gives CASSSGRGGLNEQFF. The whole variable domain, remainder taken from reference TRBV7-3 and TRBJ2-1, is GAGVSQTPSNKVTEKGKYVELRCDPISGHTALYWYRQSLGQGPEFLIYFQGTGAADDSGLPNDRFFAVRPEGSVSTLKIQRTERGDSAVYLCASSSGRGGLNEQFFGPGTRLTVL.

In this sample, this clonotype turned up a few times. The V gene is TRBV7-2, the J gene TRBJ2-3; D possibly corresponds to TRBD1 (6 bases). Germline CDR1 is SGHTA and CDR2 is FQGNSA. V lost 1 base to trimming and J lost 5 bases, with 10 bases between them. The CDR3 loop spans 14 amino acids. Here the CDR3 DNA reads TGTGCCAGCAGCTTAGTGTCAGGGGTAGATACGCAGTATTTT. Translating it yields CASSLVSGVDTQYF.

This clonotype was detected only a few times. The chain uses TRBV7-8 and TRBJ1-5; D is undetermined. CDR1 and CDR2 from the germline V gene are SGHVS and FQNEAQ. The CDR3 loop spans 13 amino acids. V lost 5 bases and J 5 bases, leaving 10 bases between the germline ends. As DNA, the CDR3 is TGTGCCAGCAGCCTGACGGATGATCAGCCCCAGCATTTT. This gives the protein CASSLTDDQPQHF.

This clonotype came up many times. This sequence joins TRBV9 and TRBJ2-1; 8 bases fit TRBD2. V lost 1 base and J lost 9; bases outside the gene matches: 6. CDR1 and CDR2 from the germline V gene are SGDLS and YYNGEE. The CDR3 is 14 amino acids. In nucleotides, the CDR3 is TGTGCCAGCAGCGTACCGGGAGGGCCAGGTGAGCAGTTCTTC. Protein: CASSVPGGPGEQFF.

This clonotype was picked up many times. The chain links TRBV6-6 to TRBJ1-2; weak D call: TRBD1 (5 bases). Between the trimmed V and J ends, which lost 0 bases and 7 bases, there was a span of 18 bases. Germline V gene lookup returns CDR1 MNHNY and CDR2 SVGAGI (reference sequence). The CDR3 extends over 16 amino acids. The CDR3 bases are TGTGCCAGCAGTTACTCTCTGGGACTCCAGGAATCTGGCTACACCTTC. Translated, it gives CASSYSLGLQESGYTF.

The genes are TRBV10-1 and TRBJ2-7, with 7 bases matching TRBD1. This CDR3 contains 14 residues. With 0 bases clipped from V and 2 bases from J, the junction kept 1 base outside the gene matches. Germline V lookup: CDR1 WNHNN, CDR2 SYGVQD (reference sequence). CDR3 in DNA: TGCGCCAGCAGTGAGTCGGGACAGCCCTACGAGCAGTACTTC. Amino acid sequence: CASSESGQPYEQYF.

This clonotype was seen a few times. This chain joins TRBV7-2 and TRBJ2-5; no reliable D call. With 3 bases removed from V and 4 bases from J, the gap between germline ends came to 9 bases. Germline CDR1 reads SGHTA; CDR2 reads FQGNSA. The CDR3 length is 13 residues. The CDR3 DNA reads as TGTGCCAGCAGCTTCGGTAGCCGAGAGACCCAGTACTTC. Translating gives CASSFGSRETQYF.

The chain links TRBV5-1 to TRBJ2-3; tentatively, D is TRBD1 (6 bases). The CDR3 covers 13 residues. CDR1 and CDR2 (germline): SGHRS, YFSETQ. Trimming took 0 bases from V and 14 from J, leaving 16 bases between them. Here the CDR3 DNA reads TGCGCCAGCAGCTTGGAGACCCAGGGGTCGGCGTATTTT. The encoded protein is CASSLETQGSAYF.

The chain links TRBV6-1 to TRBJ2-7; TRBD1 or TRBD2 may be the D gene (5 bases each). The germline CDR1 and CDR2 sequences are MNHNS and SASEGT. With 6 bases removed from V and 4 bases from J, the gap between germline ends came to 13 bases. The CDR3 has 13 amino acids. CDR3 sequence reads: CASSDLGRYEQYF. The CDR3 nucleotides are TGTGCCAGCAGCGACCTGGGACGGTACGAGCAGTACTTC.

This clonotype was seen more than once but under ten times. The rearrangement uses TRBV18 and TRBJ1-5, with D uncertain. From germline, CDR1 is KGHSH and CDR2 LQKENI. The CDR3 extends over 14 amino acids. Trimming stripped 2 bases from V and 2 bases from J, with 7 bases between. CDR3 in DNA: TGTGCCAGCTCACCAGGGCCCGGCAATCAGCCCCAGCATTTT. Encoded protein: CASSPGPGNQPQHF.

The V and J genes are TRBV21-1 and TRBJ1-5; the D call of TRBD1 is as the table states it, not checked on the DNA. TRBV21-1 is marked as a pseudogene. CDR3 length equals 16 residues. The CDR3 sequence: CASSRLGQGSNQPQHF. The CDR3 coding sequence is TGTGCCAGCAGCAGACTCGGACAGGGGAGCAATCAGCCCCAGCATTTT.

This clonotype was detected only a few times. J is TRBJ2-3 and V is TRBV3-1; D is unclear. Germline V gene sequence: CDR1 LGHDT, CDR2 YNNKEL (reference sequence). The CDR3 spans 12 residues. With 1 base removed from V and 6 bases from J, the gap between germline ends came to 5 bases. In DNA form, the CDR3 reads TGTGCCAGCAGCCAAGTTTGGGATACGCAGTATTTT. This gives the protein CASSQVWDTQYF.

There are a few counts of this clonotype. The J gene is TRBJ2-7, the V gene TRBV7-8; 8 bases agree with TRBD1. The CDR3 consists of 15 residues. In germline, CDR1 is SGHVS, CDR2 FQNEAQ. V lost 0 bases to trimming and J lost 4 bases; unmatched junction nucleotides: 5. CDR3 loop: CASSLAQDRAYEQYF. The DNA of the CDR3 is TGTGCCAGCAGCTTAGCGCAGGACAGGGCGTACGAGCAGTACTTC.

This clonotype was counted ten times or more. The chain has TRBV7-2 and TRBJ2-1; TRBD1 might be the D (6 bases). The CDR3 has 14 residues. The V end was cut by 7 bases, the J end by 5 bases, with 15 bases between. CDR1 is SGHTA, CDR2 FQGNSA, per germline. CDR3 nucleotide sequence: TGTGCCAGCACCCAGGACAGAGCCAACAATGAGCAGTTCTTC. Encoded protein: CASTQDRANNEQFF.

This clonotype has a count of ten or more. Here the CDR3 reads CASSLGGTGNTEAFF. The CDR3 DNA reads TGTGCCAGCAGCTTAGGTGGGACAGGGAACACTGAAGCTTTCTTT. The rearrangement joins TRBV7-9 to TRBJ1-1; 8 nucleotides agree with TRBD1. Per germline, CDR1 SEHNR and CDR2 FQNEAQ (reference sequence). This CDR3 comprises 15 residues. The junction had 2 bases not matched to a gene; V was cut back by 1 base and J by 1 base.

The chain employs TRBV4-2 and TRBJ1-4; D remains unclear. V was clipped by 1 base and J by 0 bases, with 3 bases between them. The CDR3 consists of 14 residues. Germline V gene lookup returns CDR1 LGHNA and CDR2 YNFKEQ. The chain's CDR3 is CASSQGTTNEKLFF. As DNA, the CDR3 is TGTGCCAGCAGCCAAGGTACAACTAATGAAAAACTGTTTTTT.

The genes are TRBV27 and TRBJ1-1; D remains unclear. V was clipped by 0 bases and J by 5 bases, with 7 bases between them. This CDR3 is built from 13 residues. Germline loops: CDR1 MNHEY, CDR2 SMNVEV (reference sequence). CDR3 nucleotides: TGTGCCAGCAGTTTATCTAAGTGGACTGAAGCTTTCTTT. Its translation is CASSLSKWTEAFF.

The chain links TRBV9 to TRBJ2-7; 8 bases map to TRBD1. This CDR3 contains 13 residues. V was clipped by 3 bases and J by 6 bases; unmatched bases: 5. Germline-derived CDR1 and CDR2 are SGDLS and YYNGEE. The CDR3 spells CASSERQGFEQYF. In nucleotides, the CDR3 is TGTGCCAGCAGCGAGAGACAGGGGTTCGAGCAGTACTTC.